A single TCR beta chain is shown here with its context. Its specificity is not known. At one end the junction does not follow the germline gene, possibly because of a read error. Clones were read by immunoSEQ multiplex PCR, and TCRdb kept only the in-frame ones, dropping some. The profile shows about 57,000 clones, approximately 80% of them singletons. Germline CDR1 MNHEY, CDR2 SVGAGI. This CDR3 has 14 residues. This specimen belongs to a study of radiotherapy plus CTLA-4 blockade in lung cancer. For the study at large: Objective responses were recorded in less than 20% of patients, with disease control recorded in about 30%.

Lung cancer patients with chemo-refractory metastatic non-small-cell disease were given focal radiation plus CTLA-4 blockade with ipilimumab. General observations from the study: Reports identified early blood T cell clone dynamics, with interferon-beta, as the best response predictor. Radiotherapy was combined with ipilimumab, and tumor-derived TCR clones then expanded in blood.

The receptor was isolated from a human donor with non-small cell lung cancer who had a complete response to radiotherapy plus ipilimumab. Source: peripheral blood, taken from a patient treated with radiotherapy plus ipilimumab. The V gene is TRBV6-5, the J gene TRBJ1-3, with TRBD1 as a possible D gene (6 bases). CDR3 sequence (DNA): TGTGCCGGCAGCAGAGGGGGCTCTGGAAACACCATATATTTT. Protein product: CAGSRGGSGNTIYF.